This TCR beta chain was identified in a study of T-cell memory formation after mild COVID-19. Study information: Clustering of TCRs was largely donor specific. Overall study results and limits: There was no confirmation that second-wave clones peaking on day 37 were SARS-CoV-2 specific. CD4/CD8 balance held among clones contracting day 15 to 85, and later expanders leaned CD4+.

This clonotype was counted between two and nine times. Its antigen is not known. Constant-segment primers and 5'RACE yielded cDNA libraries for TCR alpha and TCR beta, each carrying sample barcodes and UMIs. Each CDR3 protein gets one entry after TCRdb re-called the 5' RACE reads with MiXCR. The table lists roughly 600,000 distinct CDR3 sequences, over 15% of them singletons, with 9.5% to 15% in the top ten. The sample comprised PBMCs or a T cell subset sorted from them (not recorded which). This TCR was sampled from an adult woman who had mild COVID-19 (a few samples of this study predate the infection). Cell type and time point are not known.

The CDR3 DNA reads as TGCAGTGGTCCGGACGTCTTGAACACTGAAGCTTTCTTT. Its translation: CSGPDVLNTEAFF. The chain uses TRBV20-1 and TRBJ1-1; D is unresolved. The germline gives CDR1 DFQATT, CDR2 SNEGSKA (reference sequence). The V end was cut by 7 bases, the J end by 0 bases, with 12 bases between. The CDR3 has 13 amino acids.